The clone carrying this T cell receptor (beta chain) has a count of ten or more. Its antigen is currently unknown. The iRepertoire nested amplicon-rescue multiplex PCR amplified TCR alpha and beta CDR3s from RNA. Input was roughly 95-400 ng of tissue mRNA or PBMC total RNA. MiXCR, applied by TCRdb to the multiplex PCR reads, yields one record per CDR3 protein. In the table there are under 200,000 distinct CDR3 sequences, more than 35% of which are singletons. This entry comes from a study of glioma-infiltrating T cells. Findings of the study overall: Tissue-blood divergence was below expectation in non-neoplastic patients, above in gliomas. Only very few CDR3 sequences appeared in both tissue and blood.

This CDR3 region has 15 residues. Per the germline V gene, CDR1 is MNHNS and CDR2 is SASEGT. V trimming: 5 bases; J trimming: 3 bases; junction bases outside the gene matches: 8. The sequencing sample was made of glioma tissue, nonneoplastic brain tissue, or PBMCs (not recorded which). The source of this sequence is a human donor with low-grade glioma or glioblastoma, undergoing nonglioma brain surgery, or in good health (not recorded which). This chain uses TRBV6-1 with TRBJ2-7, with 9 bases identical to TRBD2. Written as DNA, the CDR3 is TGTGCCAGCAGTCCGTGGCGGGAGGGCCACTACGAGCAGTACTTC. Its protein product is CASSPWREGHYEQYF.